This T cell receptor (beta chain) stems from a study of blood T cells in healthy people across ages. This clonotype was seen only once. Its antigen remains unknown. Through a sample-barcoded 5' primer and a J-beta primer mix, a second PCR was run for about 6 to 12 cycles. The authors tagged each cDNA molecule using a template-switch adaptor with 12 random nucleotides. Paired-end reads containing CDR3 totaled no fewer than 2.5 million for each sample. TCRdb re-analysed the 5' RACE reads in MiXCR, keeping a single row per CDR3 protein. The sample lists hundreds of thousands of distinct CDR3 sequences, about 55% occurring once. Overall study results and limits: More naive CD4+ cells and higher diversity marked long-lived donors relative to aged donors. CMV infection status of these donors was not known.

Unmatched junction bases numbered 9, after V lost 4 bases and J lost 5 bases. The CDR3 runs to 15 residues. The germline CDR1 and CDR2 sequences are DFQATT and SNEGSKA (reference sequence). The sequence was collected from a man older than 75 in good health. The J gene is TRBJ2-3, the V gene TRBV20-1; 10 bases are a match to TRBD2. The specimen was blood. The CDR3 DNA follows: TGCAGTGCTACCCCGACTAGCGGGTTCATAGATACGCAGTATTTT. Encoded protein: CSATPTSGFIDTQYF.